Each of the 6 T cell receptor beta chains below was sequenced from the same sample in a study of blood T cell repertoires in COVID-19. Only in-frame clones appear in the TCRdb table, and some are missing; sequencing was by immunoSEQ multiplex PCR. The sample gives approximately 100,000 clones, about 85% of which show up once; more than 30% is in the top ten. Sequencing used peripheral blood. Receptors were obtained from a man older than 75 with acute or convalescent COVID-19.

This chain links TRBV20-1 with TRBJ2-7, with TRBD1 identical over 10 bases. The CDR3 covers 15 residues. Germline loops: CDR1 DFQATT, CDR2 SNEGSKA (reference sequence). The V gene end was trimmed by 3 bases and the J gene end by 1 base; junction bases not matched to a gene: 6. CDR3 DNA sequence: TGCAGTGCTAGTCGGGACAGGGGACCTTCCTACGAGCAGTACTTC. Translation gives CSASRDRGPSYEQYF.

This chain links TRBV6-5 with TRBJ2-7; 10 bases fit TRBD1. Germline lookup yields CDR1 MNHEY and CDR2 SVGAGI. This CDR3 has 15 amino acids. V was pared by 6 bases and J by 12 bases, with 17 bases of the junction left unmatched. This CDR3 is CASRPSTGGAWYAYF. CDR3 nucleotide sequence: TGTGCCAGCAGACCATCGACAGGGGGCGCTTGGTACGCGTACTTC.

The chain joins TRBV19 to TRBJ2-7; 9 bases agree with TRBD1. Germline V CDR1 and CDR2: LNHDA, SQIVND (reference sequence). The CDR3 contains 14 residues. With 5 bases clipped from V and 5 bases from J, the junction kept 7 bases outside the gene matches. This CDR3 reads CASSLGTGYDEQYF. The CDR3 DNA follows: TGTGCCAGTAGTTTGGGGACAGGGTACGACGAGCAGTACTTC. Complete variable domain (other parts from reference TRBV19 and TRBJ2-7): DGGITQSPKYLFRKEGQNVTLSCEQNLNHDAMYWYRQDPGQGLRLIYYSQIVNDFQKGDIAEGYSVSREKKESFPLTVTSAQKNPTAFYLCASSLGTGYDEQYFGPGTRLTVT.

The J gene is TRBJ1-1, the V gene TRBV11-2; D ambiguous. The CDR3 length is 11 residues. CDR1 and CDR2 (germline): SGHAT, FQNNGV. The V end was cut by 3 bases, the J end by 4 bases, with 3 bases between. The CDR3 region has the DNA TGTGCCAGCAGCTTCAGCACTGAAGCTTTCTTT. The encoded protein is CASSFSTEAFF. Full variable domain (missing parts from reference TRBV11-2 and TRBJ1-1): EAGVAQSPRYKIIEKRQSVAFWCNPISGHATLYWYQQILGQGPKLLIQFQNNGVVDDSQLPKDRFSAERLKGVDSTLKIQPAKLEDSAVYLCASSFSTEAFFGQGTRLTVV.

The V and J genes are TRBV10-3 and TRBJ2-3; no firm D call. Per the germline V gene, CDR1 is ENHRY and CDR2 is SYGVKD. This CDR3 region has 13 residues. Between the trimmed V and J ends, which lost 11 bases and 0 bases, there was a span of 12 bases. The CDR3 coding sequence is TGTGCCGCGGCGGAGCCTAGCACAGATACGCAGTATTTT. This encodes CAAAEPSTDTQYF.

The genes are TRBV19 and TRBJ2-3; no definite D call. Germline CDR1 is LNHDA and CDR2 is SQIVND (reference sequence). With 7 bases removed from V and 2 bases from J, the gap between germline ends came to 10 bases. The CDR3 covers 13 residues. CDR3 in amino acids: CASNGQITDTQYF. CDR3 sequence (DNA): TGTGCCAGTAATGGGCAGATCACAGATACGCAGTATTTT.